This T cell receptor (beta chain) is from a study of memory CD4+ T cells and cytomegalovirus serostatus. Notes on the study in general: About 40% of the roughly 160 known CMV-associated TCRbeta sequences appeared in CD4+ memory. Suggested: most of the CMV-linked TCR signature lies in CD4+ memory cells.

Single viable CD3+CD4+CD8-CD45RO+ cells were sorted as the memory CD4+ T cells. Clones were read by immunoSEQ multiplex PCR, and TCRdb kept only the in-frame ones, dropping some. The profile shows around 54,000 clones, around 79% of them singletons. Comments on this clone: The antigen is not known.

The clonotype originates from an adult in good health and CMV-seropositive. Sequencing used memory CD4+ T cells from blood.

The CDR3: CASSRQGATDTQYF. Here the CDR3 DNA reads TGTGCCAGCAGCCGACAGGGGGCAACAGATACGCAGTATTTT. J is TRBJ2-3 and V is TRBV7-2; 10 bases are shared with TRBD1. CDR3 length: 14 amino acids. CDR1 is SGHTA, CDR2 FQGNSA, per germline. V shed 5 bases and J 3 bases; nucleotides not matched to a gene: 2.